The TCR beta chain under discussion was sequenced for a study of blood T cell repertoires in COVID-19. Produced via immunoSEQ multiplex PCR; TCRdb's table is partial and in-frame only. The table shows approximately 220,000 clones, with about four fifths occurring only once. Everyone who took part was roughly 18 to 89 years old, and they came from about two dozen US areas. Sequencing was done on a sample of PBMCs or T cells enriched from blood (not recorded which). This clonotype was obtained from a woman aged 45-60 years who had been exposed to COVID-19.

CDR3 sequence reads: CASSLGRTGATEAFF. In nucleotides, the CDR3 is TGTGCCAGCAGTTTAGGCCGGACAGGGGCCACTGAAGCTTTCTTT. The chain uses TRBV27 and TRBJ1-1; 9 bases map to TRBD1. In germline, CDR1 is MNHEY, CDR2 SMNVEV (reference sequence). The CDR3 runs 15 residues. The trim removed 2 bases at V and 4 bases at J, leaving 5 bases unmatched.